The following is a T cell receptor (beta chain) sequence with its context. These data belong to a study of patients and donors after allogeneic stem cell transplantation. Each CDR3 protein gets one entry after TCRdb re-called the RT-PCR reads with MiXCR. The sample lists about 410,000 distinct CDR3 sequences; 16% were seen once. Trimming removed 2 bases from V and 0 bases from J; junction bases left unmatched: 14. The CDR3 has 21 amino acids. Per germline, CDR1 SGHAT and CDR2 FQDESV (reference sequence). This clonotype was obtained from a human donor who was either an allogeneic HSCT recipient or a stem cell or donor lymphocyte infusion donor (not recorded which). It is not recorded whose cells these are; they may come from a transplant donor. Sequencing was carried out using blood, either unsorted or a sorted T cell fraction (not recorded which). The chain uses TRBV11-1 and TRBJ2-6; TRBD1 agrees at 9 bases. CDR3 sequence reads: CASSLFGTGLPSSSGANVLTF. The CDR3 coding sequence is TGTGCCAGCAGCTTATTCGGGACAGGGTTGCCTAGTAGCTCTGGGGCCAACGTCCTGACTTTC.